This TCR beta chain was captured by sequencing in a study of CD8 T cells in ankylosing spondylitis. The study's findings and limits: What appeared characteristic of ankylosing spondylitis blood was a TCR beta motif of fewer than ten highly homologous variants. The authors found the disease-linked clones to be CD8+ and relatively rare in peripheral blood. A number of the motif variants had already been described in reactive arthritis synovial fluid and blood.

Remarks on this clonotype: Its antigen is undetermined.

Quantitative molecular-barcoded 5'-RACE generated the TCR beta libraries. TCRdb re-called the 5' RACE reads through MiXCR, storing one row per CDR3 protein. The table lists 340,000 or so distinct CDR3 sequences, roughly 14% of them singletons. The germline CDR1 and CDR2 sequences are SGHTA and FQGNSA. This CDR3 has 11 amino acids. With 5 bases removed from V and 11 bases from J, the gap between germline ends came to 12 bases. Sequences were obtained from blood, either unsorted or a sorted T cell fraction (not recorded which). The receptor was derived from a male donor with ankylosing spondylitis or in good health (not recorded which). V usage is TRBV7-2 and J usage is TRBJ1-1, with D perhaps matching TRBD1 (6 bases). The CDR3 reads CASSPQGGAFF. The CDR3 DNA is TGTGCCAGCAGCCCACAGGGTGGCGCTTTCTTT.